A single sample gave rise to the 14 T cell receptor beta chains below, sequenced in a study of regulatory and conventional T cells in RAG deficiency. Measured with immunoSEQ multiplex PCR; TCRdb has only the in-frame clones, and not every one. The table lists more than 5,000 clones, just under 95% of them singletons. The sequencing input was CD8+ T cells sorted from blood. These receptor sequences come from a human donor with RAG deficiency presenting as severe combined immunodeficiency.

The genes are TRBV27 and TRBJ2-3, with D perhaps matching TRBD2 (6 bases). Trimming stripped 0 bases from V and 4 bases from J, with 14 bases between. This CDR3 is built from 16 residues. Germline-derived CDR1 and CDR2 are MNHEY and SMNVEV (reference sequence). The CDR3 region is CASSLSTSLRADTQYF. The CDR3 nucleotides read TGTGCCAGCAGTTTATCGACTAGTCTTCGGGCAGATACGCAGTATTTT.

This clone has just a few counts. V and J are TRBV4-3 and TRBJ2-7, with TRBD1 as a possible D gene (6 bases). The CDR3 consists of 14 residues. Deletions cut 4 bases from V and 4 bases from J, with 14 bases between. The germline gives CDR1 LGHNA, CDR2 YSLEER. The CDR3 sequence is CASSLSRGLYEQYF. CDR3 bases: TGCGCCAGCAGCCTTTCCAGGGGCCTTTACGAGCAGTACTTC.

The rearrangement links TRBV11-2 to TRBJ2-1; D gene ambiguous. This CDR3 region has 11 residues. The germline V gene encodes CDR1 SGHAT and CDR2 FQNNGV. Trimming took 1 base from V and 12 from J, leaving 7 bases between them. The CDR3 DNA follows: TGTGCCAGCAGCTTAGGGATCGGGCAGTTCTTC. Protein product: CASSLGIGQFF.

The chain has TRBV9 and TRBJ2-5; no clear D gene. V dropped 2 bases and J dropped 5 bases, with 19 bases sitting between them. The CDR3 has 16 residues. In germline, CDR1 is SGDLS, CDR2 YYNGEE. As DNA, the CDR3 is TGTGCCAGCAGCGTCCGGATGGGAATTTTGGAGGAGACCCAGTACTTC. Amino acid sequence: CASSVRMGILEETQYF.

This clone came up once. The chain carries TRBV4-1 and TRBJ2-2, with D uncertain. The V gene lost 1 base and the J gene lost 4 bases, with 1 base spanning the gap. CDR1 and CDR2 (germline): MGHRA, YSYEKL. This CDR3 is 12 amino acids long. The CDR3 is CASSQATGELFF. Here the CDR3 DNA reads TGCGCCAGCAGCCAAGCCACCGGGGAGCTGTTTTTT.

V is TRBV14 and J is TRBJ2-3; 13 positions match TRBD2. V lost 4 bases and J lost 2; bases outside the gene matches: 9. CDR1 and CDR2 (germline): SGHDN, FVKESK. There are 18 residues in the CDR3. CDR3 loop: CASSLTSGRSFVTDTQYF. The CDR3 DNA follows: TGTGCCAGCAGCCTGACTAGCGGGAGGTCCTTCGTCACAGATACGCAGTATTTT.

Written as DNA, the CDR3 is TGTGCCAGCAGCTTACGAGGGCGCTACGAGCAGTACTTC. Its protein product is CASSLRGRYEQYF. This chain joins TRBV7-9 and TRBJ2-7, with D possibly matching TRBD2 (5 bases). CDR1 is SEHNR and CDR2 is FQNEAQ in the germline V gene (reference sequence). V was shortened by 2 bases and J by 3 bases, with 8 bases between the two germline ends. The CDR3 is 13 residues long.

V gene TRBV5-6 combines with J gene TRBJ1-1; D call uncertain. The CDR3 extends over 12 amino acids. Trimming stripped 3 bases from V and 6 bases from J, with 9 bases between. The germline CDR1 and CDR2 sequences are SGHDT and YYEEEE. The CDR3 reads CASSWLRSEAFF. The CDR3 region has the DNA TGTGCCAGCAGCTGGCTCAGATCTGAAGCTTTCTTT.

This CDR3 reads CASRLAGSYEQYF. The CDR3 DNA is TGTGCCAGCAGACTAGCGGGCTCCTACGAGCAGTACTTC. This chain uses TRBV27 with TRBJ2-7, with TRBD2 matching 9 bases. The V gene's germline CDR1 is MNHEY and CDR2 SMNVEV (reference sequence). The V and J ends lost 6 bases and 0 bases, in that order; junction bases with no gene match: 0. CDR3 length: 13 residues.

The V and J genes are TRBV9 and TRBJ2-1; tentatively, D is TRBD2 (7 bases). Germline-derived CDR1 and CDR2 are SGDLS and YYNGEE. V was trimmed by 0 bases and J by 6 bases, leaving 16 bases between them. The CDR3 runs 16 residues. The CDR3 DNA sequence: TGTGCCAGCAGCGTAGCCGGACTAGGGGGGGTCAATGAGCAGTTCTTC. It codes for CASSVAGLGGVNEQFF.

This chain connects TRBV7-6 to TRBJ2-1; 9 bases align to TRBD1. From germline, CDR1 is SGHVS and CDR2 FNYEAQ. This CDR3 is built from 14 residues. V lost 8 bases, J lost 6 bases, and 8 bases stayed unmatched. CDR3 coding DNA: TGTGCCAGCGTGGACAGGGGTTTATTCAATGAGCAGTTCTTC. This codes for CASVDRGLFNEQFF.

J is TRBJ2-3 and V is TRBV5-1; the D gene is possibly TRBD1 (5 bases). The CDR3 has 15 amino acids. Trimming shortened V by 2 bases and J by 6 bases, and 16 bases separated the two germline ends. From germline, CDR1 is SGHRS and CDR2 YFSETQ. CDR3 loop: CASSLRGRSLDTQYF. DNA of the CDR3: TGCGCCAGCAGCTTAAGGGGTAGGTCCTTGGATACGCAGTATTTT.

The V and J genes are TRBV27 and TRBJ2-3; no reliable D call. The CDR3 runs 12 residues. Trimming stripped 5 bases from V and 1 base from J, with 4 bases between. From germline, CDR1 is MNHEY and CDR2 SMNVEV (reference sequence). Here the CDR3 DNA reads TGTGCCAGCAGTCGGCGCACAGATACGCAGTATTTT. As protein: CASSRRTDTQYF.

The DNA of the CDR3 is TGTGCCAGCACCACGATGGGGGACAGCACCTACGAGCAGTACTTC. Its translation: CASTTMGDSTYEQYF. The rearrangement joins TRBV27 to TRBJ2-7; 7 bases align to TRBD1. Germline-derived CDR1 and CDR2 are MNHEY and SMNVEV (reference sequence). There are 15 residues in the CDR3. V gave up 7 bases and J gave up 2 bases; unmatched junction bases: 11.